Shown below are 12 T cell receptor beta chains from a single sample sequenced in a study of post-analysis software for immune sequencing data. The TCR beta cDNA libraries contained unique molecular identifiers. TCRdb re-derived calls from the PCR reads in MiXCR, one entry per CDR3 protein. The table lists some 700,000 distinct CDR3 sequences, about 60% of them singletons, with about 11% in the top ten. No antigens are known for them. The study's findings and limits: Included in a set of 5 or 6 TRBV segments more frequent in patients than controls were TRBV5-6, TRBV5-1 and TRBV20-1.

The sample comprised blood. These receptors all come from a girl aged 2 to 9 with multiple sclerosis.

This rearrangement joins TRBV5-1 to TRBJ1-2, with D possibly matching TRBD1 (6 bases). Germline V gene sequence: CDR1 SGHRS, CDR2 YFSETQ. The CDR3 spans 14 residues. V was clipped by 4 bases and J by 2 bases, with 12 bases between them. Here the CDR3 reads CASSAWDNNYGYTF. The CDR3 DNA follows: TGCGCCAGCAGCGCCTGGGACAACAACTATGGCTACACCTTC.

This clonotype was seen only once. This sequence joins TRBV29-1 and TRBJ2-5; D is perhaps TRBD1 (5 bases). Trimming left V 6 bases short and J 2 bases short, with 13 bases between. The germline V gene has CDR1 SQVTM and CDR2 ANQGSEA. There are 13 residues in the CDR3. The CDR3 protein is CSVAVGVQETQYF. The CDR3 DNA reads TGCAGCGTCGCAGTAGGGGTACAAGAGACCCAGTACTTC.

A single count supports this clonotype. The chain employs TRBV20-1 and TRBJ2-3; D not resolved. The V end was cut by 1 base, the J end by 0 bases, with 11 bases between. CDR1 DFQATT and CDR2 SNEGSKA come from the germline V gene (reference sequence). The CDR3 totals 15 residues. CDR3 DNA sequence: TGCAGTGCTAGAGTTCCGGGCCCTAGCACAGATACGCAGTATTTT. Translating gives CSARVPGPSTDTQYF.

This clonotype appeared a single time. The chain couples TRBV11-2 to TRBJ1-1; D remains unclear. Trimming took 0 bases from V and 3 from J, leaving 17 bases between them. This CDR3 has 17 residues. Per germline, CDR1 SGHAT and CDR2 FQNNGV. CDR3 DNA: TGTGCCAGCAGCTTAGACTGGACGGAGCCGCTTGACACTGAAGCTTTCTTT. Amino acids: CASSLDWTEPLDTEAFF.

The V and J genes are TRBV29-1 and TRBJ2-7; D remains ambiguous. CDR3 length equals 13 residues. Germline CDR1 is SQVTM and CDR2 is ANQGSEA. The V end was cut by 0 bases, the J end by 0 bases, with 6 bases between. The CDR3 DNA reads TGCAGCGTTGAAGACACCGGCTCCTACGAGCAGTACTTC. Translation gives CSVEDTGSYEQYF.

V usage is TRBV7-9 and J usage is TRBJ2-3, with no clear D. V was clipped by 0 bases and J by 0 bases, with 7 bases between them. CDR1 and CDR2 (germline): SEHNR, FQNEAQ (reference sequence). The CDR3 has 15 residues. The CDR3 DNA reads TGTGCCAGCAGCTTAGCGGTTGATAGCACAGATACGCAGTATTTT. The encoded protein is CASSLAVDSTDTQYF.

This clonotype was found once. The chain links TRBV29-1 to TRBJ1-5, with D tentatively TRBD1 (5 bases). The V end lost 3 bases, the J end lost 5 bases, and 11 bases lay between the germline ends. This CDR3 contains 13 residues. CDR1 is SQVTM and CDR2 is ANQGSEA in the germline V gene. CDR3 region: CSVEGQGDQPQHF. In DNA form, the CDR3 reads TGCAGCGTTGAGGGGCAGGGTGATCAGCCCCAGCATTTT. Full variable domain (remainder filled in from reference TRBV29-1 and TRBJ1-5): SAVISQKPSRDICQRGTSLTIQCQVDSQVTMMFWYRQQPGQSLTLIATANQGSEATYESGFVIDKFPISRPNLTFSTLTVSNMSPEDSSIYLCSVEGQGDQPQHFGDGTRLSIL.

The rearrangement uses TRBV2 and TRBJ1-6; possible D gene TRBD1, 6 bases. Deletions cut 8 bases from V and 9 bases from J, with 11 bases between. Germline V lookup: CDR1 SNHLY, CDR2 FYNNEI. The CDR3 has 12 amino acids. CDR3 sequence (DNA): TGTGCCAGCGGCTCAGGGGTTTCACCCCTCCACTTT. Protein: CASGSGVSPLHF.

V and J are TRBV7-9 and TRBJ1-1; D is perhaps TRBD1 (5 bases). V was cut by 10 bases and J by 2 bases, with 17 bases left in between. This CDR3 contains 14 residues. Germline assignment: CDR1 SEHNR and CDR2 FQNEAQ (reference sequence). CDR3 DNA sequence: TGTGCCATCCGAAGGGGCGGTATCAACACTGAAGCTTTCTTT. This gives the protein CAIRRGGINTEAFF.

The table lists this clonotype with a count of one. V usage is TRBV2 and J usage is TRBJ2-3; no reliable D call. V gave up 8 bases and J gave up 0 bases, with 12 bases separating them. The CDR3 runs 14 residues. CDR1 and CDR2 (germline): SNHLY, FYNNEI. The CDR3 sequence: CASERYPSTDTQYF. CDR3 bases: TGTGCCAGCGAGCGCTACCCTAGCACAGATACGCAGTATTTT.

V gene TRBV27 combines with J gene TRBJ1-6, with TRBD1 as a possible D gene (5 bases). V lost 2 bases to trimming and J lost 5 bases, with 7 bases between them. The CDR3 loop spans 14 amino acids. Germline V gene sequence: CDR1 MNHEY, CDR2 SMNVEV (reference sequence). CDR3 in amino acids: CASSLQGDNSPLHF. CDR3 nucleotides: TGTGCCAGCAGTTTACAGGGCGATAATTCACCCCTCCACTTT.

This clonotype was counted many times. The junction departs from the called germline gene at one end, perhaps through a read error. This chain uses TRBV5-1 with TRBJ2-3; D unresolved. This CDR3 is built from 14 residues. Germline V CDR1 and CDR2: SGHRS, YFSETQ. CDR3 loop: CASSFGTSTDTQYF. Written as DNA, the CDR3 is TGTGCCAGCAGCTTCGGCACCAGCACAGATACGCAGTATTTT.